These T cell receptor beta chains were read from a single sample in a study of beta chain features in type 1 diabetes. The data were produced by immunoSEQ multiplex PCR, yet TCRdb's version contains in-frame clones alone and is incomplete. This sample carries 300,000 to 350,000 clones, roughly 8% of them seen once, and the ten largest clones take less than 0.45%. Sequenced sample: central memory CD4+ T cells from blood. The receptor source for this set is a young woman in good health. Each CDR3 is given with its conserved first and last residue. The order of the fields is CDR3 length, D gene, J gene, clone size, V gene, CDR3 DNA, CDR3 protein. The D gene is left open where the match is weak. Clone size appears in some rows only: once, few, many, or a class for an expanded clone.

15 | TRBD2 | TRBJ2-7 | NA | TRBV9 | TGTGCCAGCAGCGCAGGACTAGCGGGGCAGTACGAGCAGTACTTC | CASSAGLAGQYEQYF
15 | TRBD2 | TRBJ2-7 | NA | TRBV7-2 | TGTGCCAGCAGCTTAGTACGGGAGGGAACCTACGAGCAGTACTTC | CASSLVREGTYEQYF
16 | NA | TRBJ2-2 | few | TRBV14 | TGTGCCAGCAGCGACGACTTGAGGCTGACCACCGGGGAGCTGTTTTTT | CASSDDLRLTTGELFF
13 | NA | TRBJ2-7 | once | TRBV7-2 | TGTGCCAGCAGAAACCCGCAAGACTACGAGCAGTACTTC | CASRNPQDYEQYF
13 | NA | TRBJ1-4 | NA | TRBV14 | TGTGCCAGCAGCCAGAGGAGGGGGGAAAAACTGTTTTTT | CASSQRRGEKLFF
15 | NA | TRBJ1-5 | few | TRBV2 | TGTGCCAGCAGTGTGGAAAACCGGGGCAATCAGCCCCAGCATTTT | CASSVENRGNQPQHF
15 | TRBD1 | TRBJ2-7 | NA | TRBV7-2 | TGTGCCAGCAGCTTAGTGGCAGGGGGATCCTACGAGCAGTACTTC | CASSLVAGGSYEQYF
11 | NA | TRBJ2-1 | NA | TRBV20-1 | TGCAGTGCTAGTCGAGAGAATGAGCAGTTCTTC | CSASRENEQFF
13 | NA | TRBJ2-5 | NA | TRBV10-2 | TGCGCCAGCAGCCTTGGACAGAAAGAGACCCAGTACTTC | CASSLGQKETQYF
15 | TRBD2 | TRBJ2-7 | NA | TRBV6-5 | TGTGCCAGCAGGGATACTAGCGCGCCCACCTACGAGCAGTACTTC | CASRDTSAPTYEQYF
13 | NA | TRBJ1-2 | many | TRBV18 | TGTGCCAGCTCACCACCGTCAGGGTATGGCTACACCTTC | CASSPPSGYGYTF
18 | NA | TRBJ2-6 | NA | TRBV7-9 | TGTGCCAGCGGAGGGCCCAGGGGACAAAGCTCTGGGGCCAACGTCCTGACTTTC | CASGGPRGQSSGANVLTF
17 | TRBD2 | TRBJ2-7 | few | TRBV5-6 | TGTGCCAGCAGCTTGGCCAGGACTAGCGGGAGTGGGTACGAGCAGTACTTC | CASSLARTSGSGYEQYF